These 6 T cell receptor beta chains were sequenced from one sample in a study of T cell responses to AZD1222 COVID-19 vaccine. This table comes from immunoSEQ multiplex PCR, and its TCRdb copy is limited to in-frame clones, with some not included. Among around 58,000 clones, roughly nine tenths were seen once, and the ten largest hold about 14%. Material: peripheral blood, obtained 28 days after the second AZD1222 dose. These receptors were obtained from an adult who received the AZD1222 COVID-19 vaccine.

The rearrangement links TRBV6-5 to TRBJ2-2; no definite D call. This CDR3 is built from 14 residues. Germline V lookup: CDR1 MNHEY, CDR2 SVGAGI. The ends were cut back, 7 bases at V and 7 bases at J, with 16 bases in the middle. The CDR3 coding sequence is TGTGCCAGCATGAGTTACCCGACGCGCGGGGAGCTGTTTTTT. Residues: CASMSYPTRGELFF.

The chain's CDR3 is CASSSQGGYNEQFF. The CDR3 bases are TGTGCCAGCAGCTCCCAGGGGGGCTACAATGAGCAGTTCTTC. This chain connects TRBV11-2 to TRBJ2-1, with a weak D call TRBD1 (7 bases). V gave up 4 bases and J gave up 3 bases, with 10 bases separating them. This CDR3 has 14 residues. Germline CDR1 reads SGHAT; CDR2 reads FQNNGV.

By sample share, this clone is medium-sized. The same CDR3 can be traced to other DNA sequences in this sample. The chain joins TRBV10-3 to TRBJ1-5; weak D call: TRBD1 (5 bases). Trimming left V 8 bases short and J 0 bases short, with 11 bases between. Germline CDR1 and CDR2: ENHRY and SYGVKD. CDR3 length: 14 amino acids. The CDR3 loop reads CAIGTGDSNQPQHF. In nucleotides, the CDR3 is TGTGCCATCGGAACAGGTGATAGCAATCAGCCCCAGCATTTT.

The rearrangement joins TRBV18 to TRBJ1-5, with D possibly being TRBD1 (5 bases). The V gene's germline CDR1 is KGHSH and CDR2 LQKENI. The length of the CDR3 is 15 residues. V lost 3 bases and J lost 3, with 12 bases in between. CDR3 nucleotide sequence: TGTGCCAGCTCACCGACAGCAACCTTCAATCAGCCCCAGCATTTT. Encoded protein: CASSPTATFNQPQHF.

The rearrangement joins TRBV7-6 to TRBJ1-6, with 8 nucleotides matching TRBD1. Per the germline V gene, CDR1 is SGHVS and CDR2 is FNYEAQ. The CDR3 runs 16 residues. V was pared by 1 base and J by 7 bases, with 6 bases of the junction left unmatched. CDR3 sequence (DNA): TGTGCCAGCAGCTTAGGAACCAGGGGGCGAAATTCACCCCTCCACTTT. It translates to CASSLGTRGRNSPLHF.

The chain combines TRBV9 with TRBJ1-1, with a possible D match to TRBD1 (6 bases). Looked up from germline, CDR1 is SGDLS and CDR2 is YYNGEE. This CDR3 is 17 amino acids long. The V gene lost 4 bases and the J gene lost 8 bases, with 27 bases spanning the gap. The DNA of the CDR3 is TGTGCCAGCAGCCTATATAAGGACAGTGACCGAATAGGGGAAGCTTTCTTT. Protein: CASSLYKDSDRIGEAFF.